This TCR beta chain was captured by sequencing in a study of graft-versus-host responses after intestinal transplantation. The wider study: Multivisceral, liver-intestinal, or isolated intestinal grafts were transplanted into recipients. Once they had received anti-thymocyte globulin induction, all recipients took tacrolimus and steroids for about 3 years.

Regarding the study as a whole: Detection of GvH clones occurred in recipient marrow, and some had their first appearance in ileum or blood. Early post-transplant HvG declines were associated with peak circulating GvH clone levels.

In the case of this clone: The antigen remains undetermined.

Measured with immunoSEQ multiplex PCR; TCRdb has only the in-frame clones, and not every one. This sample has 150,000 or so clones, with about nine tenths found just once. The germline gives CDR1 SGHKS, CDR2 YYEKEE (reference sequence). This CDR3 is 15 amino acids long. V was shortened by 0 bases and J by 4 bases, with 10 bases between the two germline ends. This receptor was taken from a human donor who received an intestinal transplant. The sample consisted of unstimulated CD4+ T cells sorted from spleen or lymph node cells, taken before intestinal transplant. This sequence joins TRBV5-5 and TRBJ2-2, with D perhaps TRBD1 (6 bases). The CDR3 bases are TGTGCCAGCAGCTTGGTGGGACAAGTCACCGGGGAGCTGTTTTTT. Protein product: CASSLVGQVTGELFF.